This T cell receptor beta chain originates from a study of cytomegalovirus exposure and HLA in healthy donors. It was with 60 Vbeta and 13 Jbeta primers that the PCR ran. TCRdb keeps only in-frame clones here, not all; method: immunoSEQ multiplex PCR. The sample carries 120,000 or so clones, 8% to 11% recorded once. Comment on this clone: Its antigen is still unknown.

This CDR3 contains 14 residues. Germline V gene sequence: CDR1 MNHEY, CDR2 SMNVEV (reference sequence). The V and J ends lost 0 bases and 4 bases respectively, with 10 bases between them. Findings and limits, study-wide: Available immune exposure information was restricted to CMV serostatus only. Earlier results showed most TCR beta V segments being productive about 90% or about 30% of the time.

The TCR comes from a young woman in good health and CMV-seropositive. Material for sequencing was PBMCs. The chain couples TRBV27 to TRBJ2-7, with D uncertain. DNA of the CDR3: TGTGCCAGCAGTTTATCGCACTCCTGGTACGAGCAGTACTTC. Protein: CASSLSHSWYEQYF.